The sequence of this TCR beta chain was determined in a study of T cell responses to AZD1222 COVID-19 vaccine. General study points: Donors, mostly white British, included more females; clonal diversity was possibly underestimated. Nearly half of spike-specific TCRs reportedly go after variant regions that carry no mutations.

Trimming cost V 2 bases and J 3 bases, with 17 bases left between them. Germline-derived CDR1 and CDR2 are SGDLS and YYNGEE. CDR3 length: 16 residues. Notes on this clone: The antigen is not known.

Clones were sequenced by immunoSEQ multiplex PCR, and TCRdb holds only the in-frame ones, with some missing. The data show 150,000 or so clones, approximately 90% seen once. The sample here was peripheral blood, taken on day 0 of AZD1222 vaccination. This TCR derives from an adult in good health. V and J are TRBV9 and TRBJ1-2, with a weak D call TRBD1 (5 bases). For the CDR3, the DNA is TGTGCCAGCAGCGTGTCACTTCGGGGGGAGTACTATGGCTACACCTTC. Its protein is CASSVSLRGEYYGYTF.